These T cell receptor beta chains were read from a single sample in a study of blood T cell repertoires in COVID-19. Profiled with immunoSEQ multiplex PCR; TCRdb holds only in-frame clones, not every one. The sample includes roughly 51,000 clones, roughly nine tenths seen only once; the top ten take over 4%. Sequencing used peripheral blood. The receptor set was obtained from a man in his 70s with acute or convalescent COVID-19. CDR3s include the opening cysteine and the closing phenylalanine or tryptophan. The D gene is left open where the match is weak. The listing skips clone size in some rows; elsewhere it reads once, few, many or a size class.

D: TRBD2; V: TRBV13; size: -; J: TRBJ2-5; CDR3: CASSQAYDRVTSGAQETQYF; DNA: TGTGCCAGCAGCCAAGCTTACGATCGGGTAACTAGCGGGGCCCAAGAGACCCAGTACTTC
D: -; V: TRBV5-1; size: -; J: TRBJ1-1; CDR3: CASSYGSGNTEAFF; DNA: TGCGCCAGCAGCTATGGGTCAGGGAACACTGAAGCTTTCTTT
D: -; V: TRBV7-8; size: once; J: TRBJ2-5; CDR3: CASSPQGFQETQYF; DNA: TGTGCCAGCAGCCCACAGGGTTTCCAAGAGACCCAGTACTTC
D: TRBD2; V: TRBV29-1; size: -; J: TRBJ2-7; CDR3: CSVDGLAGRSSYEQYF; DNA: TGCAGCGTTGATGGGCTAGCGGGTCGGAGCTCCTACGAGCAGTACTTC
D: -; V: TRBV5-4; size: -; J: TRBJ1-1; CDR3: CASSWDIQNTEAFF; DNA: TGTGCCAGCAGCTGGGACATCCAGAACACTGAAGCTTTCTTT
D: -; V: TRBV7-2; size: -; J: TRBJ2-7; CDR3: CASSLHGSREQYF; DNA: TGTGCCAGCAGCTTACACGGTAGTCGCGAGCAGTACTTC
D: -; V: TRBV5-1; size: -; J: TRBJ1-1; CDR3: CASSFRGENTEAFF; DNA: TGCGCCAGCAGCTTCAGGGGCGAGAACACTGAAGCTTTCTTT
D: TRBD1; V: TRBV7-2; size: -; J: TRBJ1-3; CDR3: CASSSSGDRVNTIYF; DNA: TGTGCCAGCAGCTCCTCAGGGGACAGGGTAAACACCATATATTTT
D: TRBD2; V: TRBV11-1; size: -; J: TRBJ2-2; CDR3: CASSPTSGGASGELFF; DNA: TGTGCCAGCAGCCCCACTAGCGGGGGGGCCTCCGGGGAGCTGTTTTTT
D: -; V: TRBV10-3; size: -; J: TRBJ1-3; CDR3: CASSQTGNTIYF; DNA: TGTGCCAGCTCACAGACTGGAAACACCATATATTTT
D: TRBD1; V: TRBV5-4; size: -; J: TRBJ1-2; CDR3: CASSEGQPNYGYTF; DNA: TGTGCCAGCAGCGAGGGACAGCCAAACTATGGCTACACCTTC
D: -; V: TRBV4-3; size: once; J: TRBJ1-1; CDR3: CASSPGTSYGAEAFF; DNA: TGCGCCAGCAGCCCCGGGACATCCTACGGGGCTGAAGCTTTCTTT
D: -; V: TRBV27; size: -; J: TRBJ2-7; CDR3: CASSSIYEQYF; DNA: TGTGCCAGCAGTTCCATCTACGAGCAGTACTTC
D: TRBD2; V: TRBV6-1; size: -; J: TRBJ2-3; CDR3: CASSELAGGPTSTDTQYF; DNA: TGTGCCAGCAGTGAACTAGCGGGGGGGCCTACTAGCACAGATACGCAGTATTTT
D: -; V: TRBV7-2; size: -; J: TRBJ1-2; CDR3: CASSLVGGRGGGYTF; DNA: TGTGCCAGCAGCTTAGTCGGGGGGCGCGGAGGTGGCTACACCTTC
D: TRBD1; V: TRBV28; size: -; J: TRBJ1-4; CDR3: CASSLPRTGYEKLFF; DNA: TGTGCCAGCAGTTTACCACGGACAGGGTATGAAAAACTGTTTTTT